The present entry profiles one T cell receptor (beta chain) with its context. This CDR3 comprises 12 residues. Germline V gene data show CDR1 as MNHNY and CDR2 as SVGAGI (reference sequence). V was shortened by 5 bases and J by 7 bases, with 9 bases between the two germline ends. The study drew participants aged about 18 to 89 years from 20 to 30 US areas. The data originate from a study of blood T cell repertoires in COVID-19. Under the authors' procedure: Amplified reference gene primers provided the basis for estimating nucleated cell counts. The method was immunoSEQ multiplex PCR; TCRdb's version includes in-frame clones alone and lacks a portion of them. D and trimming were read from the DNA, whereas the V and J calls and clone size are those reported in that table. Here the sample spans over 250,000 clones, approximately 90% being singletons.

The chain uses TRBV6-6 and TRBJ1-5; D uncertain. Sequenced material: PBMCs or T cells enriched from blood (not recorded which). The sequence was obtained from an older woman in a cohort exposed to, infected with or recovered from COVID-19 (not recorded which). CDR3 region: CASSIDKQPQHF. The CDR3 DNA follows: TGTGCCAGCAGTATAGATAAGCAGCCCCAGCATTTT.